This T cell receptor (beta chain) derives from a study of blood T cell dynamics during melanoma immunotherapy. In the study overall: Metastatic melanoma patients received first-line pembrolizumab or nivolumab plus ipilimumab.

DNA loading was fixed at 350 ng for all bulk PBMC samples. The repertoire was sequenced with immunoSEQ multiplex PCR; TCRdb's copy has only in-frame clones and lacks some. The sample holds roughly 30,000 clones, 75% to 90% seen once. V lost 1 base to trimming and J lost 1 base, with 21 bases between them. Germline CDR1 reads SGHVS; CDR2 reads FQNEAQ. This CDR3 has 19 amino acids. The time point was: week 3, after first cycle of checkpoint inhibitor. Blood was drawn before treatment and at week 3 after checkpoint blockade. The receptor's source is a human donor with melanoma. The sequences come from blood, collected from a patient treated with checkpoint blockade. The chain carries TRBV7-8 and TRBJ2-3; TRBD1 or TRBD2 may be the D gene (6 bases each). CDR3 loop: CASSLVRWGAERGTDTQYF. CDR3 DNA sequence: TGTGCCAGCAGCTTAGTCCGTTGGGGGGCGGAGCGGGGCACAGATACGCAGTATTTT.